The rows below give T cell receptor beta chains drawn from one sample of a study of blood T cell repertoires in COVID-19. Sequenced by immunoSEQ multiplex PCR; TCRdb stores in-frame clones only, minus some. The data contain fewer than 130,000 clones, over 75% of them seen just once; the ten biggest clones take up about 30%. The specimen sequenced was peripheral blood. The source is an elderly woman with acute or convalescent COVID-19. The CDR3 runs from the conserved cysteine through the conserved F or W. A D gene is named only where the DNA matches it firmly. The size of a clone is reported for some rows only, either as once, few or many, or as a class for expanded clones.

cdr3_length	v_call	clone_size	j_call	d_call	cdr3_aa	cdr3_nt
12	TRBV30	.	TRBJ1-1	.	CAWSLDRPEAFF	TGTGCCTGGAGTCTAGACCGGCCTGAAGCTTTCTTT
15	TRBV28	.	TRBJ1-5	.	CASSFPDSVNQPQHF	TGTGCCAGCAGTTTTCCTGACAGCGTCAATCAGCCCCAGCATTTT
16	TRBV6-2/TRBV6-3	.	TRBJ1-1	.	CASSTPKRQDNTEAFF	TGTGCCAGCAGTACACCAAAGAGACAGGACAACACTGAAGCTTTCTTT
13	TRBV12-5	.	TRBJ1-2	TRBD1	CASGLGTGLGYTF	TGTGCTAGTGGACTCGGGACAGGGTTAGGCTACACCTTC
14	TRBV11-2	.	TRBJ1-2	.	CASSVPGSPYGYTF	TGTGCCAGCAGCGTTCCGGGATCCCCTTATGGCTACACCTTC
12	TRBV10-1	.	TRBJ1-5	.	CASLNSNQPQHF	TGCGCCAGCCTAAATAGCAATCAGCCCCAGCATTTT
15	TRBV28	.	TRBJ2-7	TRBD1	CASVPGQGILDEQYF	TGTGCCAGCGTACCGGGACAGGGGATTCTCGACGAGCAGTACTTC
13	TRBV7-9	.	TRBJ1-2	TRBD1	CASSPTGVYGYTF	TGTGCCAGCAGCCCGACAGGGGTCTATGGCTACACCTTC
14	TRBV19	.	TRBJ2-6	.	CASERGGGANVLTF	TGTGCCAGTGAAAGGGGAGGTGGGGCCAACGTCCTGACTTTC
14	TRBV2	.	TRBJ2-5	TRBD2	CACRLAMYQETQYF	TGTGCCTGCCGACTAGCCATGTACCAAGAGACCCAGTACTTC
14	TRBV30	.	TRBJ1-2	.	CACRPDSSNYGYTF	TGTGCCTGTCGCCCTGACAGTTCTAACTATGGCTACACCTTC
15	TRBV6-2/TRBV6-3	.	TRBJ1-4	.	CASSSLGTTNEKLFF	TGTGCCAGCAGTTCCCTCGGGACAACTAATGAAAAACTGTTTTTT
14	TRBV5-1	.	TRBJ2-6	.	CASSQGSGANVLTF	TGCGCCAGCAGCCAGGGCTCTGGGGCCAACGTCCTGACTTTC
14	TRBV18	.	TRBJ1-4	.	CASSRQEKNEKLFF	TGTGCCAGCTCACGACAGGAAAAAAATGAAAAACTGTTTTTT
13	TRBV30	.	TRBJ1-2	TRBD1	CAWSRDSLYGYTF	TGTGCCTGGAGTCGGGACAGTTTATATGGCTACACCTTC
18	TRBV7-2	once	TRBJ2-5	TRBD2	CASSLVTSGGPTQETQYF	TGTGCCAGCAGCTTAGTGACTAGCGGGGGCCCCACCCAAGAGACCCAGTACTTC
15	TRBV7-3	once	TRBJ2-5	.	CASSLAGAYQETQYF	TGTGCCAGCAGCCTCGCAGGGGCGTACCAAGAGACCCAGTACTTC
15	TRBV2	.	TRBJ1-5	.	CASSGLEGGNQPQHF	TGTGCCAGCAGTGGTTTGGAAGGGGGCAATCAGCCCCAGCATTTT
16	TRBV18	.	TRBJ2-1	TRBD2	CASSPPGGGPSNEQFF	TGTGCCAGCTCACCACCGGGCGGGGGGCCCAGCAATGAGCAGTTCTTC
17	TRBV24-1	.	TRBJ1-5	.	CATSETGPQGTNQPQHF	TGTGCCACCAGTGAAACAGGGCCTCAAGGCACCAATCAGCCCCAGCATTTT
12	TRBV6-5	.	TRBJ1-1	.	CASSLGQSEAFF	TGTGCCAGCAGCCTCGGACAGTCTGAAGCTTTCTTT
14	TRBV5-8	.	TRBJ1-5	TRBD1	CASSSGQGRQPQHF	TGTGCCAGCAGCTCTGGACAGGGACGGCAGCCCCAGCATTTT
11	TRBV20-1	.	TRBJ2-1	.	CSAPRGNEQFF	TGCAGTGCTCCCAGAGGGAATGAGCAGTTCTTC
15	TRBV19	.	TRBJ2-3	TRBD1	CASSINRGLTDTQYF	TGTGCCAGTAGTATAAACAGGGGGCTCACAGATACGCAGTATTTT
14	TRBV2	.	TRBJ2-5	.	CASSGAPGQETQYF	TGTGCCAGCAGTGGGGCTCCCGGCCAAGAGACCCAGTACTTC
16	TRBV11-2	.	TRBJ2-2	TRBD1	CASSSTTGGETGELFF	TGTGCCAGCAGCTCAACGACAGGGGGTGAGACCGGGGAGCTGTTTTTT
15	TRBV19	few	TRBJ1-6	.	CASSIQGVLNSPLHF	TGTGCCAGTAGTATCCAGGGTGTTTTGAATTCACCCCTCCACTTT
15	TRBV7-7	.	TRBJ2-5	TRBD1	CASSLATGSQETQYF	TGTGCCAGCAGCTTAGCGACAGGGAGCCAAGAGACCCAGTACTTC
16	TRBV4-1	.	TRBJ2-5	.	CASSQVWLWQGETQYF	TGCGCCAGCAGCCAAGTTTGGTTATGGCAGGGGGAGACCCAGTACTTC
14	TRBV5-8	.	TRBJ1-1	.	CASSLEGENTEAFF	TGTGCCAGCAGCTTGGAGGGGGAGAACACTGAAGCTTTCTTT
14	TRBV10-3	.	TRBJ2-7	TRBD2	CAIRVSGEPYEQYF	TGTGCCATCAGGGTTAGCGGGGAGCCCTACGAGCAGTACTTC
15	TRBV11-2	.	TRBJ2-2	TRBD2	CASSKLAGGRGELFF	TGTGCCAGCAGCAAACTAGCGGGGGGGCGCGGGGAGCTGTTTTTT
14	TRBV13	.	TRBJ2-1	TRBD1	CASSSGTENNEQFF	TGTGCCAGCAGCTCCGGGACAGAGAACAATGAGCAGTTCTTC
15	TRBV18	.	TRBJ2-7	.	CASSQTGSTAYEQYF	TGTGCCAGCTCGCAGACCGGGAGTACAGCCTACGAGCAGTACTTC
13	TRBV30	few	TRBJ1-1	.	CAWRGQSNTEAFF	TGTGCCTGGAGAGGACAGAGTAACACTGAAGCTTTCTTT
15	TRBV2	.	TRBJ2-7	TRBD1	CASSERGTGGYEQYF	TGTGCCAGCAGTGAAAGGGGGACAGGGGGCTACGAGCAGTACTTC
18	TRBV19	once	TRBJ1-3	TRBD1	CASSVTGAGEFSGNTIYF	TGTGCCAGTAGTGTCACAGGGGCAGGGGAATTCTCTGGAAACACCATATATTTT
14	TRBV10-3	.	TRBJ2-1	.	CATNSGRSYNEQFF	TGTGCCACGAACAGCGGGCGCTCCTACAATGAGCAGTTCTTC
17	TRBV15	.	TRBJ1-1	TRBD1	CATSSPLDRRGGTEAFF	TGTGCCACCAGCTCACCCCTGGACAGGCGTGGGGGCACTGAAGCTTTCTTT
15	TRBV11-2	.	TRBJ1-6	.	CASSLEAAGISPLHF	TGTGCCAGCAGCTTAGAAGCAGCAGGAATCTCACCCCTCCACTTT
15	TRBV9	.	TRBJ1-2	.	CASSVYGDRNYGYTF	TGTGCCAGCAGCGTATATGGAGATCGGAACTATGGCTACACCTTC
17	TRBV7-9	.	TRBJ2-3	TRBD2	CASSLGQAGGYTDTQYF	TGTGCCAGCAGCTTAGGCCAGGCGGGGGGGTACACAGATACGCAGTATTTT
13	TRBV13	.	TRBJ2-7	TRBD1	CASSQDRAGEQYF	TGTGCCAGCAGCCAGGACAGGGCTGGCGAGCAGTACTTC
15	TRBV5-1	.	TRBJ2-2	.	CASSLAPSGTGELFF	TGCGCCAGCAGCTTGGCGCCATCGGGCACCGGGGAGCTGTTTTTT
14	TRBV5-8	once	TRBJ2-7	TRBD1	CASSLRGQRSEQYF	TGTGCCAGCAGCTTGAGGGGGCAGCGAAGCGAGCAGTACTTC
14	TRBV7-9	.	TRBJ1-6	.	CASSFGGGNSPLHF	TGTGCCAGCAGCTTTGGGGGAGGTAATTCACCCCTCCACTTT
11	TRBV10-1	.	TRBJ2-1	TRBD1	CASGQGSEQFF	TGCGCCAGCGGACAGGGGTCTGAGCAGTTCTTC
15	TRBV18	.	TRBJ1-5	TRBD1	CASSLLQGVDQPQHF	TGTGCCAGCTCACTATTACAGGGGGTAGATCAGCCCCAGCATTTT
13	TRBV5-1	.	TRBJ1-1	.	CASSLAVNTEAFF	TGCGCCAGCAGCTTGGCAGTGAACACTGAAGCTTTCTTT
15	TRBV4-3	.	TRBJ2-3	.	CASSQDGRGGGRQYF	TGCGCCAGCAGCCAAGATGGGCGAGGGGGGGGGCGACAGTATTTT
12	TRBV29-1	.	TRBJ2-7	.	CSVEGSTREQYF	TGCAGCGTAGAAGGATCGACGCGGGAGCAGTACTTC
13	TRBV12-3/TRBV12-4	.	TRBJ2-2	.	CASSPGPPGELFF	TGTGCCAGCAGTCCAGGGCCGCCCGGGGAGCTGTTTTTT
14	TRBV2	.	TRBJ2-5	.	CASSDGGPPETQYF	TGTGCCAGCAGTGATGGGGGCCCTCCGGAGACCCAGTACTTC
15	TRBV5-1	.	TRBJ2-4	.	CASSSVGRGLNIQYF	TGCGCCAGCAGCTCGGTCGGACGGGGGTTAAACATTCAGTACTTC
15	TRBV30	.	TRBJ2-2	TRBD1	CAWDLGQGDTGELFF	TGTGCCTGGGACCTCGGACAGGGGGACACCGGGGAGCTGTTTTTT
14	TRBV9	once	TRBJ1-2	TRBD1	CASSRQGESYGYTF	TGTGCCAGCAGCCGACAGGGGGAGAGCTATGGCTACACCTTC
16	TRBV5-1	once	TRBJ1-3	.	CASSLEQGYSGNTIYF	TGCGCCAGCAGCTTGGAACAGGGTTACTCTGGAAACACCATATATTTT
15	TRBV18	.	TRBJ1-1	.	CASSRDRQVGTEAFF	TGTGCCAGCTCCCGAGACCGACAGGTTGGCACTGAAGCTTTCTTT
18	TRBV27	.	TRBJ2-1	TRBD2	CASSFRLAGGSSYNEQFF	TGTGCCAGCAGTTTCCGACTAGCGGGGGGGAGCTCCTACAATGAGCAGTTCTTC